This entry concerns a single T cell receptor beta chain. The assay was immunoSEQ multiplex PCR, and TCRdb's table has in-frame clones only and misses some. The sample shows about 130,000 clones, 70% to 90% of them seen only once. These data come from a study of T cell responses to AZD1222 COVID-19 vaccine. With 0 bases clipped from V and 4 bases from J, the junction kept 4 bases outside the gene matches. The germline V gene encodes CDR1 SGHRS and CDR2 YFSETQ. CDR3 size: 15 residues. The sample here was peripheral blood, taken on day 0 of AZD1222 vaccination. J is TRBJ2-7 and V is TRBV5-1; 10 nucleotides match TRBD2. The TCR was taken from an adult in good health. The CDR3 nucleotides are TGCGCCAGCAGCTTGGCCGGACTAGCGGCATACGAGCAGTACTTC. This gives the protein CASSLAGLAAYEQYF.